This T cell receptor (beta chain) was sequenced in a study of blood T cells in healthy people across ages. For the second PCR, which ran for 7 to 11 cycles, a sample-barcoded 5' primer and a J-beta primer mix were used. MiXCR was run by TCRdb on the 5' RACE reads, yielding one entry per CDR3 protein. The sample has 1.5 million to 2 million distinct CDR3 sequences, less than 50% seen once. This CDR3 contains 12 residues. Germline CDR1 and CDR2: SQVTM and ANQGSEA. J was trimmed by 9 bases and V by 3 bases; bases with no gene match: 4. This clonotype was seen more than once but under ten times. Sequencing input: blood. The V and J genes are TRBV29-1 and TRBJ2-1, with 8 bases lining up with TRBD1. This sequence originates from a woman in her 40s in good health. The chain's CDR3 is CSVEQGATEQFF. CDR3 bases: TGCAGCGTTGAGCAGGGGGCTACTGAGCAGTTCTTC.